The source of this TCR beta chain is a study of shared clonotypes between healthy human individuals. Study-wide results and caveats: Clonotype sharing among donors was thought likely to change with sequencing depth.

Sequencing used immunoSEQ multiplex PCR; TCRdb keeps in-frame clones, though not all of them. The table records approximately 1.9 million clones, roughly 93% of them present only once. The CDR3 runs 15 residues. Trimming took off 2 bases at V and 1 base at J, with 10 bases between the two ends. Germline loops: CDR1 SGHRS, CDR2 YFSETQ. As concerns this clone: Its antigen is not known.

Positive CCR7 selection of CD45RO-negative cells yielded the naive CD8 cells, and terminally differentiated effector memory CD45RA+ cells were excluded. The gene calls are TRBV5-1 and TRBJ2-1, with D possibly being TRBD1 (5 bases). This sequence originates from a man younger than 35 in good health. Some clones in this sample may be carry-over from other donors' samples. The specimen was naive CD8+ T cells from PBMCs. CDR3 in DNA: TGCGCCAGCAGCTTAAGACAGCAGTCCTACAATGAGCAGTTCTTC. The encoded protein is CASSLRQQSYNEQFF.